The rows below give T cell receptor beta chains drawn from one sample of a study of cytomegalovirus exposure and HLA in healthy donors. The method was immunoSEQ multiplex PCR; TCRdb's version includes in-frame clones alone and lacks a portion of them. The sample includes 150,000 to 180,000 clones, 70% to 80% of them seen just once. The sample taken for sequencing was PBMCs. The receptors here all came from a young man in good health and CMV-seropositive. Both conserved end residues are part of each CDR3. A D gene is named only where the DNA matches it firmly. Part of the rows lack a size; the others show once, few, many or a class for expanded clones.

V: TRBV6-7
J: TRBJ1-1
size: .
D: TRBD1
CDR3: CASSYLPDRVFEAFF
DNA: TGTGCCAGCAGTTACCTCCCCGACAGGGTATTTGAAGCTTTCTTT

V: TRBV6-6
J: TRBJ2-7
size: .
D: TRBD1
CDR3: CASSDRGRDEQYF
DNA: TGTGCCAGCAGTGACAGGGGGCGCGACGAGCAGTACTTC

V: TRBV6-1
J: TRBJ2-6
size: .
D: .
CDR3: CASSEAQDSSGANVLTF
DNA: TGTGCCAGCAGTGAAGCCCAGGACAGCTCTGGGGCCAACGTCCTGACTTTC

V: TRBV18
J: TRBJ2-2
size: .
D: .
CDR3: CASSPRVVDTGELFF
DNA: TGTGCCAGCTCACCACGAGTAGTTGACACCGGGGAGCTGTTTTTT

V: TRBV6-6
J: TRBJ2-7
size: .
D: TRBD2
CDR3: CASSYSYGRGDEQYF
DNA: TGTGCCAGCAGTTACTCTTACGGGAGGGGGGACGAGCAGTACTTC

V: TRBV18
J: TRBJ1-4
size: once
D: .
CDR3: CASSPVRGWDEKLFF
DNA: TGTGCCAGCTCACCGGTCAGGGGTTGGGATGAAAAACTGTTTTTT

V: TRBV7-2
J: TRBJ2-1
size: .
D: TRBD2
CDR3: CASSRVRTSGRFNEQFF
DNA: TGTGCCAGCAGCCGTGTACGGACTAGCGGGAGATTTAATGAGCAGTTCTTC

V: TRBV5-6
J: TRBJ1-5
size: few
D: .
CDR3: CASSLGTLNDNQPQHF
DNA: TGTGCCAGCAGCTTAGGGACACTAAACGATAATCAGCCCCAGCATTTT

V: TRBV9
J: TRBJ1-3
size: few
D: .
CDR3: CASSTSAGKGNTIYF
DNA: TGTGCCAGCAGCACCTCAGCAGGGAAGGGAAACACCATATATTTT

V: TRBV7-9
J: TRBJ2-5
size: .
D: TRBD2
CDR3: CSSSLDSGRVRGTQYF
DNA: TGTTCCAGCAGCTTAGATAGCGGGAGGGTCCGGGGGACCCAGTACTTC

V: TRBV4-2
J: TRBJ2-7
size: .
D: .
CDR3: CASSQLATNYEQYF
DNA: TGTGCCAGCAGCCAATTGGCCACCAACTACGAGCAGTACTTC

V: TRBV30
J: TRBJ1-3
size: .
D: .
CDR3: CAWTETMNGNTIYF
DNA: TGTGCCTGGACCGAAACAATGAACGGAAACACCATATATTTT

V: TRBV5-1
J: TRBJ1-1
size: .
D: TRBD1
CDR3: CASKGAPNTEAFF
DNA: TGCGCCAGCAAGGGGGCCCCGAACACTGAAGCTTTCTTT

V: TRBV19
J: TRBJ2-7
size: .
D: .
CDR3: CASSSGLFYEQYF
DNA: TGTGCCAGTAGTTCGGGATTATTCTACGAGCAGTACTTC

V: TRBV28
J: TRBJ2-7
size: .
D: TRBD2
CDR3: CASSSGGLAGQTYEQYF
DNA: TGTGCCAGCAGTTCAGGGGGACTAGCGGGTCAAACCTACGAGCAGTACTTC

V: TRBV7-2
J: TRBJ2-1
size: .
D: .
CDR3: CASSSGTLTYNEQFF
DNA: TGTGCCAGCAGCTCCGGGACTCTTACCTACAATGAGCAGTTCTTC

V: TRBV20-1
J: TRBJ2-7
size: once
D: .
CDR3: CSASNYEQYF
DNA: TGCAGTGCTAGCAACTACGAGCAGTACTTC

V: TRBV10-1
J: TRBJ2-1
size: .
D: TRBD2
CDR3: CASSGTSGRAYNEQFF
DNA: TGCGCCAGCAGTGGGACTAGCGGGAGGGCCTACAATGAGCAGTTCTTC

V: TRBV12-1
J: TRBJ2-1
size: .
D: .
CDR3: CASSAWTGWGEQFF
DNA: TGTGCCAGCAGCGCCTGGACAGGGTGGGGGGAGCAGTTCTTC

V: TRBV9
J: TRBJ2-1
size: .
D: TRBD2
CDR3: CASSLGGTSGFPNRNEQFF
DNA: TGTGCCAGCAGCCTCGGCGGGACTAGCGGGTTTCCCAATCGGAATGAGCAGTTCTTC

V: TRBV5-1
J: TRBJ2-7
size: .
D: .
CDR3: CASSLAPTDSYEQYF
DNA: TGCGCCAGCAGCTTGGCCCCTACGGACAGCTACGAGCAGTACTTC

V: TRBV5-6
J: TRBJ1-3
size: .
D: .
CDR3: CASSLGYWGAVLNTIYF
DNA: TGTGCCAGCAGCTTAGGGTACTGGGGCGCCGTGTTGAACACCATATATTTT

V: TRBV4-1
J: TRBJ2-7
size: .
D: .
CDR3: CASSQDGQLRSYEQYF
DNA: TGCGCCAGCAGCCAAGATGGGCAGCTGCGCTCCTACGAGCAGTACTTC

V: TRBV28
J: TRBJ2-1
size: few
D: .
CDR3: CASSESGTVYNEQFF
DNA: TGTGCCAGCAGTGAATCCGGTACAGTTTACAATGAGCAGTTCTTC